This T cell receptor (beta chain) was captured by sequencing in a study of T-cell memory formation after mild COVID-19. MiXCR, run by TCRdb on the 5' RACE reads, gives a single entry per CDR3 protein. This table holds roughly 99,000 distinct CDR3 sequences, 14% found once. The V gene lost 2 bases and the J gene lost 4 bases, with 11 bases spanning the gap. The germline V gene encodes CDR1 SQVTM and CDR2 ANQGSEA. This CDR3 comprises 13 residues. The J gene is TRBJ1-2, the V gene TRBV29-1, with D perhaps matching TRBD1 (6 bases). The source material was PBMCs or a T cell subset sorted from them (not recorded which). This receptor was identified in a man younger than 35 who had mild COVID-19 (a few samples of this study predate the infection). Cell type and time point are not known. The CDR3 DNA is TGCAGCGTTGAACCACAGGGTATCTATGGCTACACCTTC. This encodes CSVEPQGIYGYTF. Full variable domain (rest looked up from reference TRBV29-1 and TRBJ1-2): SAVISQKPSRDICQRGTSLTIQCQVDSQVTMMFWYRQQPGQSLTLIATANQGSEATYESGFVIDKFPISRPNLTFSTLTVSNMSPEDSSIYLCSVEPQGIYGYTFGSGTRLTVV.